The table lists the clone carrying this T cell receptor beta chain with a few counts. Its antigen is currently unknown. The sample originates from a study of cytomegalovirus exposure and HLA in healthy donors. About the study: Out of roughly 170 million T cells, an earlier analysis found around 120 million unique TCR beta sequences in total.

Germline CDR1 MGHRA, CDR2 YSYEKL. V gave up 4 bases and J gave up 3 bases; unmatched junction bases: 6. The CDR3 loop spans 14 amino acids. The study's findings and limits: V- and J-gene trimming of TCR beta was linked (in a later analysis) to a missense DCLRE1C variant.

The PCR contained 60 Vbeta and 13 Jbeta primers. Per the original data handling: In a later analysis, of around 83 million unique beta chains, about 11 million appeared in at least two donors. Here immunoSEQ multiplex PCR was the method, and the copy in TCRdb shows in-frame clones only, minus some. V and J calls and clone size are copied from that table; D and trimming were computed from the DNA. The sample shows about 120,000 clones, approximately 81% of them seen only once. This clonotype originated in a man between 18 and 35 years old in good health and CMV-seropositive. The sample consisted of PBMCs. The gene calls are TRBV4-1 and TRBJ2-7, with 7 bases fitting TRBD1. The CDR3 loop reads CASSPRQGNYEQYF. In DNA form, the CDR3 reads TGCGCCAGCAGCCCGAGACAGGGAAACTACGAGCAGTACTTC.